This T cell receptor beta chain was sequenced during a study of T cell repertoires in aging, cancer and after chemotherapy. In regard to this clonotype: What it recognizes is unknown. At one boundary the junction diverges from the germline segment, which might be a read error.

Whole-study findings and limits: Rebound thymic output was suggested by rising median generation probability during chemotherapy in each cancer cohort.

The CDR3 has 14 amino acids. The germline CDR1 and CDR2 sequences are SEHNR and FQNEAQ (reference sequence). Rearranged V-D-J TRB sequences were amplified with a mixed TRB-A/B primer pool. One entry per CDR3 protein, called by TCRdb with MiXCR from the multiplex PCR reads. The sample contains about 6,400 distinct CDR3 sequences, roughly a fifth of which appear only once. Peripheral blood genomic DNA, not sorted cells or RNA, was the template. The chain carries TRBV7-9 and TRBJ2-5, with 7 positions matching TRBD1. Specimen: blood. This TCR derives from a human donor with a blood cancer. DNA of the CDR3: TGTGCTAGCAGCTCGGGACAGAGGGGAGAGACCCAGTACTTC. It specifies CASSSGQRGETQYF.